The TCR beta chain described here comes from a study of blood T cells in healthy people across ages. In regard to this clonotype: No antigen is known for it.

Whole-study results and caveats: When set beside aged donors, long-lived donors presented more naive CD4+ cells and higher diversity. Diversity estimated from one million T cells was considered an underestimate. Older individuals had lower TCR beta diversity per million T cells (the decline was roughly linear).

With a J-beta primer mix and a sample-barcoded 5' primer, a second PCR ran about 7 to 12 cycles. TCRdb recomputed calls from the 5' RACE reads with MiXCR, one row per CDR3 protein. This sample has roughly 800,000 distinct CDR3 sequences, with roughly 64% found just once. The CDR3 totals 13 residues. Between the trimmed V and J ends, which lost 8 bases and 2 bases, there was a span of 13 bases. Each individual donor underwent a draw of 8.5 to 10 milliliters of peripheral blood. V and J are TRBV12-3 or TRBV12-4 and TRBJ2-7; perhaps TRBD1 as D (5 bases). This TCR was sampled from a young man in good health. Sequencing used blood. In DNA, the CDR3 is TGTGCCAGCCGACCTACAGGACCCTACGAGCAGTACTTC. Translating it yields CASRPTGPYEQYF.